One and the same sample provided the 29 T cell receptor beta chains below, sequenced in a study of cytomegalovirus exposure and HLA in healthy donors (dated by TCRdb to the late 2010s). The method behind the library was the immunoSEQ multiplex PCR assay. A mixture of 60 forward primers for TCR Vbeta segments and 13 reverse primers for TCR Jbeta segments was used in the multiplex PCR. TCRdb mirrors the immuneACCESS table, restricted to in-frame sequences. Some clones are absent from its copies; in checked studies, under half trace to an unresolved V gene, and the reason for the others is unknown. The sample data list under 200,000 clones, and less than 75% of these were observed just once. The ten largest clonotypes hold 1.5% of the sample. Sequences were obtained from PBMCs. The receptors were gathered from a girl aged 10-17 years in good health and CMV-seronegative.

This clone was observed a handful of times. The J gene is TRBJ2-1, the V gene TRBV21-1; no check of the table's D call, TRBD2, against the DNA was made. TRBV21-1 is annotated as a pseudogene. CDR3 length equals 17 residues. CDR3 sequence reads: CASSKAAGRGDYNEQFF. CDR3 DNA: TGTGCCAGCAGCAAAGCGGCGGGGCGAGGTGACTACAATGAGCAGTTCTTC.

CDR3 nucleotide sequence: TGTGCCAGCAGCTCTGGGACAGGGGACACTGAAGCTTTCTTT. Encoded protein: CASSSGTGDTEAFF. V is TRBV7-3 and J is TRBJ1-1, with TRBD1 identical over 10 bases. The CDR3 has 14 amino acids. V was clipped by 4 bases and J by 3 bases; unmatched bases: 2. Germline V gene sequence: CDR1 SGHTA, CDR2 FQGTGA.

The rearrangement uses TRBV6-5 and TRBJ2-7; D perhaps matches TRBD2 (6 bases). Germline loops: CDR1 MNHEY, CDR2 SVGAGI. The CDR3 runs 15 residues. Trimming shortened V by 6 bases and J by 7 bases, and 22 bases separated the two germline ends. The CDR3 loop is CASSYTGGRGGEQYF. CDR3 nucleotides: TGTGCCAGCAGCTACACAGGAGGGAGAGGAGGAGAGCAGTACTTC.

This clone was counted once. This rearrangement joins TRBV25-1 to TRBJ2-7; TRBD2 is a possible D gene (6 bases). The germline V gene has CDR1 MGHDK and CDR2 SYGVNS. V lost 3 bases to trimming and J lost 6 bases, with 15 bases between them. The CDR3 has 14 residues. The CDR3 sequence is CASSDWAGRGEQYF. The CDR3 DNA sequence: TGTGCCAGCAGTGACTGGGCGGGGAGAGGCGAGCAGTACTTC.

This clone was counted a single time. V is TRBV4-1 and J is TRBJ2-7; D is uncertain. The CDR3 sequence is 15 residues long. Germline V gene data show CDR1 as MGHRA and CDR2 as YSYEKL. V was cut by 1 base and J by 3 bases, with 13 bases left in between. CDR3 DNA: TGCGCCAGCAGCCAAGGCCCAGGAATCTACTACGAGCAGTACTTC. Translating gives CASSQGPGIYYEQYF.

This clone turned up a few times. This chain uses TRBV4-1 with TRBJ2-3; 12 bases fit TRBD2. Germline-derived CDR1 and CDR2 are MGHRA and YSYEKL. V trimming: 0 bases; J trimming: 5 bases; junction bases outside the gene matches: 6. This CDR3 comprises 17 residues. The CDR3 DNA reads TGCGCCAGCAGCCAAGATCTCCTAGCGGGGGGGAGAGATACGCAGTATTTT. Translating it yields CASSQDLLAGGRDTQYF.

The chain couples TRBV7-8 to TRBJ1-6, with TRBD1 identical over 7 bases. J lost 7 bases, V lost 5 bases, and 8 bases had no gene match. The CDR3 is 15 residues long. Germline V CDR1 and CDR2: SGHVS, FQNEAQ. In nucleotides, the CDR3 is TGTGCCAGCAGCAGAGACCGACAGGGAAATTCACCCCTCCACTTT. Protein sequence: CASSRDRQGNSPLHF.

This chain links TRBV11-2 with TRBJ2-3; D is undetermined. Trimming cost V 0 bases and J 5 bases, with 3 bases left between them. The CDR3 totals 12 residues. Germline V CDR1 and CDR2: SGHAT, FQNNGV. CDR3 in DNA: TGTGCCAGCAGCTTAGATCGAGATACGCAGTATTTT. Translating gives CASSLDRDTQYF. Full variable domain (outside the CDR3, taken from reference TRBV11-2 and TRBJ2-3): EAGVAQSPRYKIIEKRQSVAFWCNPISGHATLYWYQQILGQGPKLLIQFQNNGVVDDSQLPKDRFSAERLKGVDSTLKIQPAKLEDSAVYLCASSLDRDTQYFGPGTRLTVL.

V is TRBV19 and J is TRBJ2-7, with D possibly TRBD1 on 6 matching bases. Trimming left V 4 bases short and J 5 bases short, with 15 bases between. There are 14 residues in the CDR3. Germline CDR1 reads LNHDA; CDR2 reads SQIVND (reference sequence). The CDR3 protein is CASSSPGQFDEQYF. Here the CDR3 DNA reads TGTGCCAGTAGTAGCCCCGGACAGTTCGACGAGCAGTACTTC.

This chain connects TRBV28 to TRBJ1-2, with D possibly TRBD1 on 6 matching bases. V dropped 4 bases and J dropped 1 base, with 13 bases sitting between them. From germline, CDR1 is MDHEN and CDR2 SYDVKM. The CDR3 is 15 residues long. Here the CDR3 reads CASSSAGDRNYGYTF. The CDR3 DNA is TGTGCCAGCAGTTCCGCAGGGGACCGTAACTATGGCTACACCTTC.

The genes are TRBV10-3 and TRBJ1-2; the match to TRBD1 covers 7 bases. Germline trimming cut 3 bases from V and 4 bases from J; bases unmatched to any gene: 2. The CDR3 runs 13 residues. CDR1 is ENHRY, CDR2 SYGVKD, per germline. In DNA, the CDR3 is TGTGCCATCAGTGACGGGACAGTCTATGGCTACACCTTC. Residues: CAISDGTVYGYTF.

V gene TRBV6-1 combines with J gene TRBJ1-1, with D tentatively TRBD1 (5 bases). CDR1 is MNHNS and CDR2 is SASEGT in the germline V gene. Trimming stripped 4 bases from V and 3 bases from J, with 21 bases between. The CDR3 loop spans 17 amino acids. CDR3 nucleotides: TGTGCCAGCAGTGCATCTAGTGGGGGGTTAGGTGACACTGAAGCTTTCTTT. It is translated as CASSASSGGLGDTEAFF.

In DNA form, the CDR3 reads TGCGCCAGCAGCTTGGCACTGAGCTCCTACAATGAGCAGTTCTTC. It yields the protein CASSLALSSYNEQFF. V usage is TRBV5-1 and J usage is TRBJ2-1; D is unclear. The CDR3 covers 15 residues. Germline V gene lookup returns CDR1 SGHRS and CDR2 YFSETQ. V was pared by 0 bases and J by 0 bases, with 7 bases between. Full variable domain (remainder filled in from reference TRBV5-1 and TRBJ2-1): KAGVTQTPRYLIKTRGQQVTLSCSPISGHRSVSWYQQTPGQGLQFLFEYFSETQRNKGNFPGRFSGRQFSNSRSEMNVSTLELGDSALYLCASSLALSSYNEQFFGPGTRLTVL.

The V call is TRBV4-2, the J call TRBJ1-2; perhaps TRBD1 as D (6 bases). CDR1 and CDR2 from the germline V gene are LGHNA and YNFKEQ. The CDR3 is made up of 15 amino acids. Trimming took off 5 bases at V and 0 bases at J, with 13 bases between the two ends. CDR3 loop: CASSIHRETNYGYTF. DNA of the CDR3: TGTGCCAGCAGCATTCACAGGGAAACTAACTATGGCTACACCTTC.

The chain couples TRBV2 to TRBJ2-1, with TRBD2 matching 11 bases. CDR1 SNHLY and CDR2 FYNNEI come from the germline V gene. The CDR3 contains 15 residues. With 7 bases clipped from V and 6 bases from J, the junction kept 8 bases outside the gene matches. The CDR3 is CASKLGTSGTNEQFF. CDR3 in DNA: TGTGCCAGCAAGTTGGGGACTAGCGGTACCAATGAGCAGTTCTTC.

This chain links TRBV2 with TRBJ2-1; 7 nucleotides agree with TRBD1. Germline-derived CDR1 and CDR2 are SNHLY and FYNNEI. V trimming: 5 bases; J trimming: 5 bases; junction bases outside the gene matches: 3. This CDR3 contains 13 residues. CDR3 nucleotide sequence: TGTGCCAGCAGTCGACAGGGAGACAATGAGCAGTTCTTC. As protein: CASSRQGDNEQFF.

For this clone: Sequence at one end of the junction differs from germline and may be a read error. The CDR3 region has the DNA TGTGCCAGCAGTCCCCAGGGAATTGCGCACTTC. Translated, it gives CASSPQGIAHF. This sequence joins TRBV2 and TRBJ2-7; maybe TRBD1 (5 bases). The germline V gene encodes CDR1 SNHLY and CDR2 FYNNEI. The CDR3 covers 11 residues.

This chain links TRBV6-5 with TRBJ2-7; D is perhaps TRBD1 (5 bases). V lost 2 bases and J lost 1, with 6 bases in between. CDR3 length: 13 residues. Germline V CDR1 and CDR2: MNHEY, SVGAGI. CDR3 loop: CASSYGASYEQYF. CDR3 nucleotides: TGTGCCAGCAGTTACGGGGCGTCCTACGAGCAGTACTTC.

The chain carries TRBV27 and TRBJ1-5; D remains unclear. CDR1 and CDR2 (germline): MNHEY, SMNVEV (reference sequence). This CDR3 is built from 14 residues. Between the trimmed V and J ends, which lost 4 bases and 4 bases, there was a span of 11 bases. CDR3 amino acids: CASSSGYGNQPQHF. CDR3 sequence (DNA): TGTGCCAGCAGTTCGGGGTACGGGAATCAGCCCCAGCATTTT.

The genes are TRBV4-1 and TRBJ1-2; D remains ambiguous. Germline V gene data show CDR1 as MGHRA and CDR2 as YSYEKL. V lost 3 bases and J lost 6, with 11 bases in between. The CDR3 runs 13 residues. DNA for the CDR3: TGCGCCAGCAGCCAGGAGGGAAATGATGGCTACACCTTC. This codes for CASSQEGNDGYTF.

The count of this clone is one. The chain carries TRBV6-4 and TRBJ2-1, with D unresolved. The germline V and J ends were trimmed by 5 bases and 1 base, with 18 bases remaining between them. This CDR3 is built from 17 residues. The germline V gene encodes CDR1 MRHNA and CDR2 SNTAGT. The CDR3: CASSLQATFQSYNEQFF. Written as DNA, the CDR3 is TGTGCCAGCAGTCTGCAGGCTACCTTCCAATCCTACAATGAGCAGTTCTTC.

Only one count was recorded for this clone. In DNA, the CDR3 is TGTGCCAGCAGTTACTCGACAGACTATGGCTACACCTTC. This sequence encodes CASSYSTDYGYTF. This sequence joins TRBV6-5 and TRBJ1-2; possible D gene TRBD1, 5 bases. The germline V gene encodes CDR1 MNHEY and CDR2 SVGAGI. There are 13 residues in the CDR3. Trimming took 0 bases from V and 3 from J, leaving 5 bases between them.

CDR3 nucleotide sequence: TGTGCCAGCAGCCGGACTTTGCTCAATGAGCAGTTCTTC. Amino acid sequence: CASSRTLLNEQFF. The chain uses TRBV7-6 and TRBJ2-1; D is perhaps TRBD2 (5 bases). In germline, CDR1 is SGHVS, CDR2 FNYEAQ. The V and J ends lost 5 bases and 6 bases respectively, with 11 bases between them. The CDR3 has 13 residues.

V gene TRBV7-9 combines with J gene TRBJ2-1, with 9 bases that match TRBD1. Germline V gene lookup returns CDR1 SEHNR and CDR2 FQNEAQ (reference sequence). V lost 5 bases to trimming and J lost 13 bases; unmatched junction nucleotides: 6. This CDR3 has 12 amino acids. CDR3: CASSGQGLPQFF. The CDR3 DNA reads TGTGCCAGCAGCGGACAGGGGCTCCCCCAGTTCTTC.

This clone was picked up one time. The chain is built from TRBV9 and TRBJ2-3; 8 bases are shared with TRBD2. CDR3 length: 15 residues. In germline, CDR1 is SGDLS, CDR2 YYNGEE. J lost 5 bases, V lost 3 bases, and 8 bases had no gene match. In DNA form, the CDR3 reads TGTGCCAGCAGCGAGAGCGGGGGACCCGTAGATACGCAGTATTTT. Translation gives CASSESGGPVDTQYF.

The chain uses TRBV5-1 and TRBJ1-1; D is undetermined. The length of the CDR3 is 13 residues. V was shortened by 0 bases and J by 4 bases, with 7 bases between the two germline ends. In germline, CDR1 is SGHRS, CDR2 YFSETQ. DNA for the CDR3: TGCGCCAGCAGCTTGGTCACGGGCACTGAAGCTTTCTTT. Amino acid sequence: CASSLVTGTEAFF.

The rearrangement links TRBV11-3 to TRBJ1-1; 10 bases are a match to TRBD1. Trimming took 3 bases from V and 4 from J; bases not matched to a gene: 2. Germline CDR1 is SGHNT and CDR2 is YENEEA. The CDR3 covers 14 residues. The CDR3 spells CASSFGDRGTEAFF. For the CDR3, the DNA is TGTGCCAGCAGCTTCGGGGACAGGGGCACTGAAGCTTTCTTT. The variable domain in full, with the rest retrieved from reference TRBV11-3 and TRBJ1-1, is EAGVVQSPRYKIIEKKQPVAFWCNPISGHNTLYWYLQNLGQGPELLIRYENEEAVDDSQLPKDRFSAERLKGVDSTLKIQPAELGDSAVYLCASSFGDRGTEAFFGQGTRLTVV.

Comments on this clone: The sample has other DNA sequences that encode this CDR3 too. The chain uses TRBV30 and TRBJ2-1; perhaps TRBD2 as D (6 bases). CDR3 length: 16 residues. The V gene's germline CDR1 is GTSNPN and CDR2 SVGIG (reference sequence). The V end was cut by 4 bases, the J end by 3 bases, with 19 bases between. CDR3 nucleotide sequence: TGTGCCTGGACGGAGGTAGGAGGGGCACGCTACAATGAGCAGTTCTTC. Translating it yields CAWTEVGGARYNEQFF.

V and J are TRBV4-1 and TRBJ2-7, with TRBD2 as a possible D gene (5 bases). The CDR3 covers 14 residues. Germline loops: CDR1 MGHRA, CDR2 YSYEKL. Trimming shortened V by 0 bases and J by 0 bases, and 6 bases separated the two germline ends. The CDR3 protein is CASSQEGGSYEQYF. The CDR3 nucleotides read TGCGCCAGCAGCCAAGAAGGAGGCTCCTACGAGCAGTACTTC.